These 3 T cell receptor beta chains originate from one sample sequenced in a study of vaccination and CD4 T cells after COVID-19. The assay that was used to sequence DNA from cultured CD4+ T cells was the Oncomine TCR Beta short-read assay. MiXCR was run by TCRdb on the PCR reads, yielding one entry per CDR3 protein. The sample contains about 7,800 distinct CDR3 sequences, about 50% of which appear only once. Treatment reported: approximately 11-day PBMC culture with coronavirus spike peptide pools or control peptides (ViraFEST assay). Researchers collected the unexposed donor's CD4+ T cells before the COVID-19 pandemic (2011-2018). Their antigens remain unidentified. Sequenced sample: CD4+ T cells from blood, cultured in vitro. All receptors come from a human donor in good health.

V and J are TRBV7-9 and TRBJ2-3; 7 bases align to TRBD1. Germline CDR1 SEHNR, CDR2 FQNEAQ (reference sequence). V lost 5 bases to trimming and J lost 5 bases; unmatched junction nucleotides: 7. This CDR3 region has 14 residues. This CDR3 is CASSPQGFGDTQYF. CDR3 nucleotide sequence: TGTGCCAGCAGCCCACAGGGGTTTGGAGATACGCAGTATTTT.

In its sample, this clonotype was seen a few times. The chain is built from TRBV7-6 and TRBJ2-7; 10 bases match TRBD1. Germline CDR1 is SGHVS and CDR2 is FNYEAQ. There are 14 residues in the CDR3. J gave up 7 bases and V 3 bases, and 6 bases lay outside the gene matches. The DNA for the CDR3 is TGTGCCAGCAGCTTTGACAGGGGGCTCGGAGAGCAGTACTTC. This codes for CASSFDRGLGEQYF.

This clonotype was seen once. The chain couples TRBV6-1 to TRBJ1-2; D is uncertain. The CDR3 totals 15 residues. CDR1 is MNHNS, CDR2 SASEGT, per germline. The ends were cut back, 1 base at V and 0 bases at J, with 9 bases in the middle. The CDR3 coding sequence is TGTGCCAGCAGTGAAGTACTGAGGGCTAACTATGGCTACACCTTC. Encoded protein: CASSEVLRANYGYTF.